These 9 T cell receptor beta chains share one sample of origin, sequenced in a study of T cells in Graves' hyperthyroidism and ophthalmopathy. TCR beta CDR3 regions were amplified from RNA. An initial round of RT-PCR targeting the TCR CDR3 relied on the HTBI primer set. TCRdb processed the multiplex PCR reads anew with MiXCR; each CDR3 protein has one entry. The table lists around 500,000 distinct CDR3 sequences, around 15% of them singletons, with approximately 15% in the top ten. Sequencing was carried out using blood. These receptors were collected from a middle-aged woman with Graves' hyperthyroidism.

This clonotype was detected a few times. The V and J genes are TRBV20-1 and TRBJ2-1; no firm D call. This CDR3 region has 12 residues. Germline CDR1 reads DFQATT; CDR2 reads SNEGSKA (reference sequence). With 3 bases removed from V and 7 bases from J, the gap between germline ends came to 10 bases. CDR3 amino acids: CSASYRLNEQFF. The CDR3 nucleotides are TGCAGTGCTAGCTATCGGTTGAATGAGCAGTTCTTC.

This clonotype was recorded many times. The chain employs TRBV27 and TRBJ2-5; tentatively, D is TRBD1 (5 bases). This CDR3 has 15 residues. Germline loops: CDR1 MNHEY, CDR2 SMNVEV (reference sequence). The germline V and J ends were trimmed by 3 bases and 5 bases, with 16 bases remaining between them. This chain's CDR3 is CASSLSGPESETQYF. The CDR3 DNA follows: TGTGCCAGCAGTTTGTCAGGGCCTGAATCGGAGACCCAGTACTTC.

In this sample, this clonotype turned up a few times. The CDR3 DNA reads TGTGCCAGCAGCCAAGTGGACAGGGAGTCTGGAAACACCATATATTTT. Protein sequence: CASSQVDRESGNTIYF. The V gene is TRBV3-1, the J gene TRBJ1-3; 8 nucleotides agree with TRBD1. The junction had 3 bases not matched to a gene; V was cut back by 1 base and J by 1 base. This CDR3 is built from 16 residues. Germline CDR1 reads LGHDT; CDR2 reads YNNKEL (reference sequence).

This clonotype was picked up many times. The chain combines TRBV7-2 with TRBJ2-1; 11 bases match TRBD2. Looked up from germline, CDR1 is SGHTA and CDR2 is FQGNSA. Trimming at V came to 6 bases and at J to 10 bases, leaving 8 bases not matched to a gene. The CDR3 loop spans 14 amino acids. CDR3 sequence reads: CASSPLAGGGEQFF. CDR3 nucleotides: TGTGCCAGCAGTCCGCTAGCGGGAGGTGGGGAGCAGTTCTTC.

The chain employs TRBV24-1 and TRBJ2-3, with 9 bases lining up with TRBD1. Germline values: CDR1 KGHDR, CDR2 SFDVKD. CDR3 length: 16 residues. The V gene end was trimmed by 3 bases and the J gene end by 6 bases; junction bases not matched to a gene: 9. The CDR3 coding sequence is TGTGCCACCAGTGATAAACAAGGGACAGGGAGCGATACGCAGTATTTT. This codes for CATSDKQGTGSDTQYF.

This clonotype was picked up many times. This sequence joins TRBV29-1 and TRBJ2-3, with 7 bases identical to TRBD1. V was clipped by 4 bases and J by 1 base; unmatched bases: 8. CDR3 length equals 15 residues. CDR1 is SQVTM and CDR2 is ANQGSEA in the germline V gene. CDR3 in amino acids: CSVVLKDRRTDTQYF. In DNA, the CDR3 is TGCAGCGTTGTCCTAAAGGACAGGCGCACAGATACGCAGTATTTT.

The V and J genes are TRBV15 and TRBJ2-5; no definite D call. The germline gives CDR1 LNHNV, CDR2 YYDKDF (reference sequence). The CDR3 spans 15 residues. V lost 6 bases, J lost 1 base, and 15 bases lay in between. The CDR3 DNA follows: TGTGCCACCAGTCATGACATGACCCCCCAAGAGACCCAGTACTTC. It translates to CATSHDMTPQETQYF.

The V gene is TRBV7-2, the J gene TRBJ1-5; D possibly corresponds to TRBD1 (6 bases). Germline values: CDR1 SGHTA, CDR2 FQGNSA. The length of the CDR3 is 14 residues. Trimming shortened V by 1 base and J by 5 bases, and 9 bases separated the two germline ends. The CDR3 region is CASSLVGQHQPQHF. In DNA form, the CDR3 reads TGTGCCAGCAGCTTAGTTGGACAGCATCAGCCCCAGCATTTT.

This clonotype was seen at least ten times. This chain uses TRBV12-3 or TRBV12-4 with TRBJ2-3, with D perhaps TRBD1 or TRBD2 (5 bases each). Trimming pared 4 bases from V and 1 base from J, leaving 12 bases between. CDR3 length: 15 amino acids. CDR3 residues: CASSSLGVGTDTQYF. DNA of the CDR3: TGTGCCAGCAGTTCCCTGGGGGTCGGCACAGATACGCAGTATTTT.